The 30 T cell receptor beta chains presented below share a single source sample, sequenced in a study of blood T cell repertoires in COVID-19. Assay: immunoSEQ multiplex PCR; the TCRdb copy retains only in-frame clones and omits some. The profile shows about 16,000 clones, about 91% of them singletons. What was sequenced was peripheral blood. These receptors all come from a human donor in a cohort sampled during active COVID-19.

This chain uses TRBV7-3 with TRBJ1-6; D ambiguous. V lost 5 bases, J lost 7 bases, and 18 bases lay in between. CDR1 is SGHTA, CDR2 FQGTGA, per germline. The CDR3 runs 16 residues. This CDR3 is CASSGTGLERNSPLHF. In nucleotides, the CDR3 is TGTGCCAGCAGCGGAACGGGCCTCGAGCGGAATTCACCCCTCCACTTT.

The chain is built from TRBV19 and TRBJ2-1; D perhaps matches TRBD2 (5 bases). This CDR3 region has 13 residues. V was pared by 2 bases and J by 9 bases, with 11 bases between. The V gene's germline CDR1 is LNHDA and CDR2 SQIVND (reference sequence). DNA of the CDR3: TGTGCCAGTAGTATAAATCCGGGAAGTGAGCAGTTCTTC. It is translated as CASSINPGSEQFF.

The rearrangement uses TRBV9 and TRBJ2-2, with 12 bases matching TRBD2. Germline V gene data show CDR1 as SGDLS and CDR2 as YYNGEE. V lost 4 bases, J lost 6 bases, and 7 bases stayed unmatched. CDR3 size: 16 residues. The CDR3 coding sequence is TGTGCCAGCAGCCCCCGGACTAGCGGGATGGCCGGGGAGCTGTTTTTT. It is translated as CASSPRTSGMAGELFF.

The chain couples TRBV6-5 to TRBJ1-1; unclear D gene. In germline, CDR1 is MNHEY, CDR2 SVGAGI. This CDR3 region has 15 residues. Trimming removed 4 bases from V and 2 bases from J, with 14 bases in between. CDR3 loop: CASSLLASTNTEAFF. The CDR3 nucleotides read TGTGCCAGCAGTTTGCTTGCAAGCACTAACACTGAAGCTTTCTTT.

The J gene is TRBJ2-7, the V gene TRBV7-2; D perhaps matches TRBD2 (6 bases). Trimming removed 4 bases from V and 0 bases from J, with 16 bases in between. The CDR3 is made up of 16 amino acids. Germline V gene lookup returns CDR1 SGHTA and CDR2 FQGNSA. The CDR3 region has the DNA TGTGCCAGCAGCTGGGGGGACGGAGCGGGCTCCTACGAGCAGTACTTC. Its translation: CASSWGDGAGSYEQYF.

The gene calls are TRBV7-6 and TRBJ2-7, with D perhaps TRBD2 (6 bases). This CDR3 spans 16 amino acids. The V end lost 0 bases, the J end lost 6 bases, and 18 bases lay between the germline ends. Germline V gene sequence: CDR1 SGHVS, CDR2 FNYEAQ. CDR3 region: CASSLAVLAIPSEQYF. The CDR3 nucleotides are TGTGCCAGCAGCTTAGCGGTCCTAGCGATCCCCTCCGAGCAGTACTTC.

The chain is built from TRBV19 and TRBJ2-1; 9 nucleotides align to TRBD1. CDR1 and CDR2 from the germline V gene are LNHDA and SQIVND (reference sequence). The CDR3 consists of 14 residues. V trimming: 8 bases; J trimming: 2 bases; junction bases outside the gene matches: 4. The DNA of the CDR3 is TGTGCCAGTGCCCGGGACAGGGCCTACAATGAGCAGTTCTTC. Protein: CASARDRAYNEQFF. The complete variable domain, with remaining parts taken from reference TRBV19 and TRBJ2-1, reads DGGITQSPKYLFRKEGQNVTLSCEQNLNHDAMYWYRQDPGQGLRLIYYSQIVNDFQKGDIAEGYSVSREKKESFPLTVTSAQKNPTAFYLCASARDRAYNEQFFGPGTRLTVL.

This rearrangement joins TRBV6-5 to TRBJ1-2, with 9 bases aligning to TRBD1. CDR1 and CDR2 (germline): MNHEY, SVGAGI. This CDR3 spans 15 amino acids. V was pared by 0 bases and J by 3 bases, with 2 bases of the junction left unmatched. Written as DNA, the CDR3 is TGTGCCAGCAGTTACTCGACAGGGGGGTACTATGGCTACACCTTC. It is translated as CASSYSTGGYYGYTF.

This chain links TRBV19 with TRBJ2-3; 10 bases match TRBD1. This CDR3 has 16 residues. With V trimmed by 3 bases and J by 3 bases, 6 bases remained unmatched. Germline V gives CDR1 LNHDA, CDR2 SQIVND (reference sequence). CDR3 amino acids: CASSMRGTGVTDTQYF. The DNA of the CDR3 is TGTGCCAGTAGTATGAGAGGGACAGGGGTGACAGATACGCAGTATTTT.

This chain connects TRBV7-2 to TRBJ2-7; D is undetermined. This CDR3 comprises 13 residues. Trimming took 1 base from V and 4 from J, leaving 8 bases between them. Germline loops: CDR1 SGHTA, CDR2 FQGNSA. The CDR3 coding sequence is TGTGCCAGCAGCTTAGACTCGACTTACGAGCAGTACTTC. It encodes CASSLDSTYEQYF. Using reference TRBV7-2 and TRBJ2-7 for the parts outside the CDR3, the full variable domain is GAGVSQSPSNKVTEKGKDVELRCDPISGHTALYWYRQSLGQGLEFLIYFQGNSAPDKSGLPSDRFSAERTGGSVSTLTIQRTQQEDSAVYLCASSLDSTYEQYFGPGTRLTVT.

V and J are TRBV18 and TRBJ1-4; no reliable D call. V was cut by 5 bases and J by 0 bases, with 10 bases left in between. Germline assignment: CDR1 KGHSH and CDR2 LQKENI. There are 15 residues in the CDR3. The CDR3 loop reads CASSSRAATNEKLFF. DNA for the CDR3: TGTGCCAGCTCATCGCGGGCAGCAACTAATGAAAAACTGTTTTTT.

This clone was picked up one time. This chain's CDR3 is CASSGGTLTTNEKLFF. CDR3 DNA sequence: TGTGCCAGCAGCGGAGGCACCTTGACAACTAATGAAAAACTGTTTTTT. J is TRBJ1-4 and V is TRBV11-2; no reliable D call. The CDR3 extends over 16 amino acids. Germline-derived CDR1 and CDR2 are SGHAT and FQNNGV. With 5 bases removed from V and 0 bases from J, the gap between germline ends came to 13 bases.

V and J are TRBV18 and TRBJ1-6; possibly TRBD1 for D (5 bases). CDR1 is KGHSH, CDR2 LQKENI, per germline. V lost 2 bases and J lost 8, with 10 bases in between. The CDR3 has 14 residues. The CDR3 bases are TGTGCCAGCTCACCATGGGGGAGGGATTCACCCCTCCACTTT. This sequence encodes CASSPWGRDSPLHF.

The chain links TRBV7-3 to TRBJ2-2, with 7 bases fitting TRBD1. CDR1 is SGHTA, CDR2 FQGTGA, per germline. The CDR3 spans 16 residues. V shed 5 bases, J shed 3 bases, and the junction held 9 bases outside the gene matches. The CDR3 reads CASSRGRTGDTGELFF. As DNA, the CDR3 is TGTGCCAGCAGCCGAGGAAGGACAGGAGACACCGGGGAGCTGTTTTTT.

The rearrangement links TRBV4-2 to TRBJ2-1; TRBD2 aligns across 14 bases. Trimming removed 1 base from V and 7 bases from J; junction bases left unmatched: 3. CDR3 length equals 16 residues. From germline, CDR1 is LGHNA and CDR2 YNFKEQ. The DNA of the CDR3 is TGTGCCAGCAGCCAAGCCCGACTAGCGGGAGGGAATGAGCAGTTCTTC. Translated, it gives CASSQARLAGGNEQFF.

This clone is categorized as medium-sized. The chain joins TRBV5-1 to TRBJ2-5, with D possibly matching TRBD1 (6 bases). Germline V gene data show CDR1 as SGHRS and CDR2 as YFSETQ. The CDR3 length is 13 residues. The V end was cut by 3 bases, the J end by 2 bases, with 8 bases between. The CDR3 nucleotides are TGCGCCAGCAGCTGGACAGTTCAAGAGACCCAGTACTTC. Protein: CASSWTVQETQYF.

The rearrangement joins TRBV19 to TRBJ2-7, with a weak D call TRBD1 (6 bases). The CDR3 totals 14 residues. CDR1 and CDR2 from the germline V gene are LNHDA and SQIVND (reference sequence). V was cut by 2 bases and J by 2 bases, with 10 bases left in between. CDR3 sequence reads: CASSITGQTYEQYF. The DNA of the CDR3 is TGTGCCAGTAGTATAACAGGACAGACCTACGAGCAGTACTTC.

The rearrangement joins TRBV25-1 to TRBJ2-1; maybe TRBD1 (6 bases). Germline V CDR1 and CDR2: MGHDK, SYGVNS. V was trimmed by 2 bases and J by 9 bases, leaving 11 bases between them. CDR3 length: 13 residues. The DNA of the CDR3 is TGTGCCAGCAGTGAAACAGGGAGCGTTGAGCAGTTCTTC. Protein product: CASSETGSVEQFF.

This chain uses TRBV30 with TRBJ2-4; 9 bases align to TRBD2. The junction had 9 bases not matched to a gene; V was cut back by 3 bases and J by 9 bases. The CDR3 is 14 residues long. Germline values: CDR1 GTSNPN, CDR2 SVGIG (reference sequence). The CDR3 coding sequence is TGTGCCTGGAGGCCTAGCGGGATCGCCGGCATTCAGTACTTC. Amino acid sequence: CAWRPSGIAGIQYF.

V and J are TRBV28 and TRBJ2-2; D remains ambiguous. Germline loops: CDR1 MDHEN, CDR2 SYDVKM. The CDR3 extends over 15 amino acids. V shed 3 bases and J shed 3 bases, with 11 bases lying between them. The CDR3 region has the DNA TGTGCCAGCAGTTTTGGCGCGGTCGACACCGGGGAGCTGTTTTTT. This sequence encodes CASSFGAVDTGELFF.

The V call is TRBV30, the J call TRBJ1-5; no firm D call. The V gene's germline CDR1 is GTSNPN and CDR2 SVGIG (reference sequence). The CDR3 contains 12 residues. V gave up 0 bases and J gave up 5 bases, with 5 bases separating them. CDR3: CAWSVLDQPQHF. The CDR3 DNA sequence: TGTGCCTGGAGTGTTCTTGATCAGCCCCAGCATTTT.

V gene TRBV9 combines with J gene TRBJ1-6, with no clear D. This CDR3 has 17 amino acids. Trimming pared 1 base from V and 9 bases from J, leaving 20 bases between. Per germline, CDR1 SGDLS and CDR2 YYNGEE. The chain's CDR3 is CASSVYEREVPGSPLHF. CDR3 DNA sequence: TGTGCCAGCAGCGTATACGAGAGGGAGGTACCAGGTTCACCCCTCCACTTT.

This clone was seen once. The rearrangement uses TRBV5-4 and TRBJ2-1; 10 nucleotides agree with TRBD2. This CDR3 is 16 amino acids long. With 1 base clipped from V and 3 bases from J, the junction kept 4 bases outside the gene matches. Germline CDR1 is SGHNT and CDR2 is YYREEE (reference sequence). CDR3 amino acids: CASSLYLAGDYNEQFF. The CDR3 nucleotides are TGTGCCAGCAGCTTGTACCTAGCGGGGGACTACAATGAGCAGTTCTTC.

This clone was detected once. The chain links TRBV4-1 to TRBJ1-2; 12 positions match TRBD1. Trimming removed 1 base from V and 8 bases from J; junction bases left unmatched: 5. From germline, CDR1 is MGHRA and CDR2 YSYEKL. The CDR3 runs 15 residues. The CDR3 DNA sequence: TGCGCCAGCAGCCAAGCCGGGACAGGGGGCTGGGGCTACACCTTC. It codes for CASSQAGTGGWGYTF.

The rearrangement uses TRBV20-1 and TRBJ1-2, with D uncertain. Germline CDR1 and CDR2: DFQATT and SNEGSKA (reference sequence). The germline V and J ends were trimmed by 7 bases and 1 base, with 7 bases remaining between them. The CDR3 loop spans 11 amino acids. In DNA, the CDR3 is TGCAGTGTACAGATTAACTATGGCTACACCTTC. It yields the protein CSVQINYGYTF.

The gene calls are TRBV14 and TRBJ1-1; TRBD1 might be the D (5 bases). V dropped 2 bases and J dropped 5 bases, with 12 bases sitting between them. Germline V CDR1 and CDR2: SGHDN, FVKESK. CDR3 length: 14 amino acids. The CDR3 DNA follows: TGTGCCAGCAGCCAACGTGGGGGGGGGACTGAAGCTTTCTTT. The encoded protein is CASSQRGGGTEAFF.

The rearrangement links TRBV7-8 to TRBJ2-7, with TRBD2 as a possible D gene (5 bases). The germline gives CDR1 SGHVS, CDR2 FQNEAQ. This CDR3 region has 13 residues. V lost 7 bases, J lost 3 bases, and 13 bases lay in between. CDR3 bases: TGTGCCAGCACCCATGGACTTTACTACGAGCAGTACTTC. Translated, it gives CASTHGLYYEQYF. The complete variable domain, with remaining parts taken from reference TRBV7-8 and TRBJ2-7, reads GAGVSQSPRYKVAKRGQDVALRCDPISGHVSLFWYQQALGQGPEFLTYFQNEAQLDKSGLPSDRFFAERPEGSVSTLKIQRTQQEDSAVYLCASTHGLYYEQYFGPGTRLTVT.

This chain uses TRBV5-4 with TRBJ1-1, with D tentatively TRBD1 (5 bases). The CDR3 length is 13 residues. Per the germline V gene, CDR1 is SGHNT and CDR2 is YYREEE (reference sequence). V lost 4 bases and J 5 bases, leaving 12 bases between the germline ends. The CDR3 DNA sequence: TGTGCCAGCAGCGCGGGGGGATGGACTGAAGCTTTCTTT. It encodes CASSAGGWTEAFF. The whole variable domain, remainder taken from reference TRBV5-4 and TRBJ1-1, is ETGVTQSPTHLIKTRGQQVTLRCSSQSGHNTVSWYQQALGQGPQFIFQYYREEENGRGNFPPRFSGLQFPNYSSELNVNALELDDSALYLCASSAGGWTEAFFGQGTRLTVV.

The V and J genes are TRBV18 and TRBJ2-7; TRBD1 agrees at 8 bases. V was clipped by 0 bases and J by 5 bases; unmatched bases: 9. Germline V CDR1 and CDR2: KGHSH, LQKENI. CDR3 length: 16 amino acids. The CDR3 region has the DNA TGTGCCAGCTCACCACCCTTGACAGGGGTTCCCCACGAGCAGTACTTC. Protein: CASSPPLTGVPHEQYF. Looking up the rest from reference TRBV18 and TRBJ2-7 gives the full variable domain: NAGVMQNPRHLVRRRGQEARLRCSPMKGHSHVYWYRQLPEEGLKFMVYLQKENIIDESGMPKERFSAEFPKEGPSILRIQQVVRGDSAAYFCASSPPLTGVPHEQYFGPGTRLTVT.

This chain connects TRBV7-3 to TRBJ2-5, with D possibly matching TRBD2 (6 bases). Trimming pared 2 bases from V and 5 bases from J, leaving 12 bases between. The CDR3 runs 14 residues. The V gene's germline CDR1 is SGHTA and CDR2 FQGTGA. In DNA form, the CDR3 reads TGTGCCAGCAGCTTAGATGGCGGGGATGAGACCCAGTACTTC. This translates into CASSLDGGDETQYF.